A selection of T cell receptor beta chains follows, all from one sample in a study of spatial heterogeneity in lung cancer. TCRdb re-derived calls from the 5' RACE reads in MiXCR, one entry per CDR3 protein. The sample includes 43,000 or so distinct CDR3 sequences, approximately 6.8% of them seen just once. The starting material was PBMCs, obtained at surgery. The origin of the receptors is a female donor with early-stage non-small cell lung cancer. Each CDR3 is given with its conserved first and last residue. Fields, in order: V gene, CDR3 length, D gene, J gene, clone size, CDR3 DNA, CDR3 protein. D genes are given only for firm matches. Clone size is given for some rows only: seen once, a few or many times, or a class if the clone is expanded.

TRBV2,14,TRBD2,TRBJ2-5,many,TGTGCCAGCAACGACGCGGGGGGCCAAGAGACCCAGTACTTC,CASNDAGGQETQYF
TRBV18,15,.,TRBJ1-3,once,TGTGCCAGCTCACCGACGGAAGTCTCTGGAAACACCATATATTTT,CASSPTEVSGNTIYF
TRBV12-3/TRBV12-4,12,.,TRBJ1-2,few,TGTGCCAGCAGTTTAGGAACTTTCGGCTACACCTTC,CASSLGTFGYTF
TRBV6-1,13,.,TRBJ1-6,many,TGTGCCAGCTTTGACAGATCTAATTCACCCCTCCACTTT,CASFDRSNSPLHF
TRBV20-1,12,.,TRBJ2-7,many,TGCAGTGCTAGGACGGGGACCTACGAGCAGTACTTC,CSARTGTYEQYF
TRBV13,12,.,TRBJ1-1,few,TGTGCCAGCAGCTTAGTCGGGTTTAAAGCTTTCTTT,CASSLVGFKAFF
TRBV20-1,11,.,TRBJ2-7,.,TGCAGTGCTCAGATAAGGTACGAGCAGTACTTC,CSAQIRYEQYF
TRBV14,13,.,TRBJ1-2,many,TGTGCCAGCAGCCCGGACGGTAACTATGGCTACACCTTC,CASSPDGNYGYTF
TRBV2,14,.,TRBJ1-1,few,TGTGCCAGCAGAGGATTCGTGGGGAACACTGAAGCTTTCTTT,CASRGFVGNTEAFF
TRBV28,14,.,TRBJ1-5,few,TGTGCCAGCAGCGTGACTGCTAACAATCAGCCCCAGCATTTT,CASSVTANNQPQHF
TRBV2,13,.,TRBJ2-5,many,TGTGCCAGCAGTTTGGACAGCGTAGAGACCCAGTACTTC,CASSLDSVETQYF
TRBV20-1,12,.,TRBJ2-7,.,TGCAGTGCCGAAGACAAGACCTACGAGCAGTACTTC,CSAEDKTYEQYF
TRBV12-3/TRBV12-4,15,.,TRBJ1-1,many,TGTGCCAGCAGTCTAAGAACCACACTGAACACTGAAGCTTTCTTT,CASSLRTTLNTEAFF
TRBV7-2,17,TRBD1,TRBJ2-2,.,TGTGCCAGCAGCTTAAGGGGGCATGGAGAGAACACCGGGGAGCTGTTTTTT,CASSLRGHGENTGELFF
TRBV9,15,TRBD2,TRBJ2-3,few,TGTGCCAGCAGCGCAAGCGGGGTATCGTCAGATACGCAGTATTTT,CASSASGVSSDTQYF
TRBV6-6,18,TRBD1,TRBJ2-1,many,TGTGCCAGCAGTTACTCGAATTACAGGGGGGAAGGCTACAATGAGCAGTTCTTC,CASSYSNYRGEGYNEQFF
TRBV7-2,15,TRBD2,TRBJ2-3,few,TGTGCCAGCAGCTTAACGGGGGGTGTCACAGATACGCAGTATTTT,CASSLTGGVTDTQYF
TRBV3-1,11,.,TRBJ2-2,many,TGTGCCAGCAGCCAATTCGGGGAGCTGTTTTTT,CASSQFGELFF
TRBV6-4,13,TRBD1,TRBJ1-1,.,TGTGCCAGCAGTGACGAGACAGGGGGTGAAGCTTTCTTT,CASSDETGGEAFF
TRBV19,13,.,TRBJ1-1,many,TGTGCCAGTAGTACAACAGTGAACACTGAAGCTTTCTTT,CASSTTVNTEAFF
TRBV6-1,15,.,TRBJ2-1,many,TGTGCCAGCAAGGAAGGGAGCGGAGTCGGCAATGAGCAGTTCTTC,CASKEGSGVGNEQFF
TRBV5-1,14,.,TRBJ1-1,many,TGCGCCAGCAGCTTGGGAGGGGCAGGATCTGAAGCTTTCTTT,CASSLGGAGSEAFF
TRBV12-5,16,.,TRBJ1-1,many,TGTGCTAGTGGTTTTGAGCCCGACAGAAAGAACACTGAAGCTTTCTTT,CASGFEPDRKNTEAFF
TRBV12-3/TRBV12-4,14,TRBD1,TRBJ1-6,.,TGTGCCAGCAAAGGGACAGGCGCTCTTCCACCCCTCCACTTT,CASKGTGALPPLHF
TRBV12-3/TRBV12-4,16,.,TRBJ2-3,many,TGTGCCAGCAGTTTGGAGCCGGCATTAGGTCAAGATACGCAGTATTTT,CASSLEPALGQDTQYF
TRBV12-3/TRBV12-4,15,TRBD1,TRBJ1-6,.,TGTGCCAGCAGCCCGCCCGGGACAGGGCATTCACCCCTCCACTTT,CASSPPGTGHSPLHF
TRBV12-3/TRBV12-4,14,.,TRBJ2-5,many,TGTGCCAGCAGTTACATACGAGGGGGAGAGACCCAGTACTTC,CASSYIRGGETQYF
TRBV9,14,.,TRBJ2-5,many,TGTGCCAGCAGCGTCGGGGGCGCCCAAGAGACCCAGTACTTC,CASSVGGAQETQYF
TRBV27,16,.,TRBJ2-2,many,TGTGCCAGTACTATCCAGGGGCGACTGAACACCGGGGAGCTGTTTTTT,CASTIQGRLNTGELFF
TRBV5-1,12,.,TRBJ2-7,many,TGCGCCAGCAGCTTGGGATTGCGGGAGCAGTACTTC,CASSLGLREQYF
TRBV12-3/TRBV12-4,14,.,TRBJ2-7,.,TGTGCCAGCAGTCGTACAGGAAATTCCTACGAGCAGTACTTC,CASSRTGNSYEQYF
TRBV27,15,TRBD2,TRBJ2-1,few,TGTGCCAGCAGTTTCAGGACTAGCGGGGGGGATGAGCAGTTCTTC,CASSFRTSGGDEQFF